The 13 T cell receptor beta chains in this list originate from one sample, sequenced in a study of T cells in Graves' hyperthyroidism and ophthalmopathy. RNA transcripts gave rise to amplified TCR beta CDR3 regions. During a first-round RT-PCR of the TCR CDR3, the HTBI primer set was used. MiXCR was run by TCRdb on the multiplex PCR reads, yielding one entry per CDR3 protein. The sample lists about 500,000 distinct CDR3 sequences; about a sixth were seen once. Sequenced: blood. Receptor source: a woman between 18 and 29 years old with Graves' ophthalmopathy.

This clonotype was detected many times. The V and J genes are TRBV7-8 and TRBJ2-1; D is possibly TRBD1 (6 bases). Germline V gives CDR1 SGHVS, CDR2 FQNEAQ. The V end was cut by 6 bases, the J end by 15 bases, with 15 bases between. This CDR3 is built from 11 residues. CDR3 loop: CASRSGVEAFF. CDR3 DNA sequence: TGTGCCAGCAGATCAGGGGTAGAGGCGTTCTTC.

The rearrangement joins TRBV10-2 to TRBJ1-6, with 7 positions matching TRBD1. J was trimmed by 8 bases and V by 4 bases; bases with no gene match: 11. This CDR3 region has 16 residues. In germline, CDR1 is WSHSY, CDR2 SAAADI. The CDR3 spells CASSGRGTRNDSPLHF. The CDR3 DNA reads TGCGCCAGCAGTGGCAGGGGGACCCGGAATGATTCACCCCTCCACTTT.

This clonotype turned up a few times. The rearrangement joins TRBV27 to TRBJ2-1, with 8 bases aligning to TRBD1. Germline trimming cut 6 bases from V and 3 bases from J; bases unmatched to any gene: 4. Germline V gene lookup returns CDR1 MNHEY and CDR2 SMNVEV (reference sequence). CDR3 length equals 14 residues. The CDR3 DNA follows: TGTGCCAGCAGCCAGGGGGCTAACTACAATGAGCAGTTCTTC. Protein product: CASSQGANYNEQFF.

This clonotype was counted ten times or more. The J gene is TRBJ1-5, the V gene TRBV28; 7 bases fit TRBD1. V lost 3 bases, J lost 3 bases, and 5 bases stayed unmatched. Germline values: CDR1 MDHEN, CDR2 SYDVKM. This CDR3 has 15 residues. CDR3 amino acids: CASSFARGYNQPQHF. For the CDR3, the DNA is TGTGCCAGCAGTTTCGCCAGGGGGTACAATCAGCCCCAGCATTTT.

The chain is built from TRBV11-2 and TRBJ1-6, with TRBD1 as a possible D gene (5 bases). Deletions cut 5 bases from V and 11 bases from J, with 10 bases between. Germline CDR1 is SGHAT and CDR2 is FQNNGV. This CDR3 region has 12 residues. CDR3 DNA sequence: TGTGCCAGCAGCGCTAGGGACCCACCCCTCCACTTT. It yields the protein CASSARDPPLHF.

This clonotype was seen many times. The V gene is TRBV24-1, the J gene TRBJ1-2; unclear D gene. Deletions cut 5 bases from V and 2 bases from J, with 14 bases between. There are 15 residues in the CDR3. Germline CDR1 is KGHDR and CDR2 is SFDVKD. CDR3 bases: TGTGCCACCAGTGTTGGCGGGCCACCAAACTATGGCTACACCTTC. Translating it yields CATSVGGPPNYGYTF.

This clonotype turned up a few times. This may arise from a read error, as a much more abundant clone is one base away. J is TRBJ1-1 and V is TRBV20-1; 8 bases line up with TRBD1. There are 13 residues in the CDR3. Losses at the gene ends were 5 bases for V and 4 bases for J; bases not matched to a gene: 6. The V gene's germline CDR1 is DFQATT and CDR2 SNEGSKA (reference sequence). The CDR3 loop is CSARTGWVTEAFF. CDR3 bases: TGCAGTGCTCGGACAGGGTGGGTCACTGAAGCTTTCTTT.

In this sample, this clonotype turned up many times. The chain uses TRBV27 and TRBJ2-1; TRBD2 matches at 7 bases. There are 16 residues in the CDR3. With V trimmed by 5 bases and J by 1 base, 8 bases remained unmatched. CDR1 and CDR2 from the germline V gene are MNHEY and SMNVEV (reference sequence). This CDR3 reads CASSPFTSVSYNEQFF. The CDR3 region has the DNA TGTGCCAGCAGTCCGTTCACTAGCGTTTCCTACAATGAGCAGTTCTTC.

The V gene is TRBV28, the J gene TRBJ2-1, with D tentatively TRBD2 (5 bases). The CDR3 spans 15 residues. The V gene lost 0 bases and the J gene lost 5 bases, with 11 bases spanning the gap. Germline CDR1 is MDHEN and CDR2 is SYDVKM. Here the CDR3 DNA reads TGTGCCAGCAGTTTATGCGTGGGAGACCACAATGAGCAGTTCTTC. Protein sequence: CASSLCVGDHNEQFF.

At least ten counts were recorded for this clonotype. The CDR3 nucleotides are TGTGCCTGGAGGGGAGGGTATGGCTACACCTTC. Its protein is CAWRGGYGYTF. The rearrangement joins TRBV30 to TRBJ1-2; D gene unclear. Germline assignment: CDR1 GTSNPN and CDR2 SVGIG (reference sequence). Trimming took off 3 bases at V and 5 bases at J, with 7 bases between the two ends. CDR3 length equals 11 residues.

Ten or more counts support this clonotype. The rearrangement links TRBV11-2 to TRBJ2-3; possible D gene TRBD1, 6 bases. CDR1 SGHAT and CDR2 FQNNGV come from the germline V gene. Between the trimmed V and J ends, which lost 0 bases and 2 bases, there was a span of 9 bases. The CDR3 covers 15 residues. The CDR3 region has the DNA TGTGCCAGCAGCTTAGAAGGGGGTCTCACAGATACGCAGTATTTT. Protein product: CASSLEGGLTDTQYF.

The gene calls are TRBV3-1 and TRBJ1-5; D gene ambiguous. V gave up 2 bases and J gave up 6 bases, with 17 bases separating them. The CDR3 loop spans 16 amino acids. Germline V gene sequence: CDR1 LGHDT, CDR2 YNNKEL (reference sequence). The CDR3 DNA reads as TGTGCCAGCAGCCAAAATGCGGTAGGTGGTGGTCAGCCCCAGCATTTT. Protein product: CASSQNAVGGGQPQHF.

This clonotype has ten or more counts. V and J are TRBV20-1 and TRBJ2-7; TRBD1 matches at 8 bases. Germline trimming cut 5 bases from V and 1 base from J; bases unmatched to any gene: 7. Germline V lookup: CDR1 DFQATT, CDR2 SNEGSKA (reference sequence). The CDR3 has 14 amino acids. In nucleotides, the CDR3 is TGCAGTGCTTTCCCGGGACAGGCTTCCTACGAGCAGTACTTC. Residues: CSAFPGQASYEQYF.